This T cell receptor beta chain appears in the sequencing data of a study of OX40 agonist ivuxolimab in advanced cancers. A note on the overall study: The costimulatory receptor OX40 (CD134) was targeted by ivuxolimab, a fully human IgG2 agonistic monoclonal antibody. Intravenous ivuxolimab was administered to patients every 2 weeks at six dose levels: 0.01, 0.1, 0.3, 1.5, 3 and 10 mg/kg. A male proportion of nearly 85% and a mean age of approximately 61 years, ranging from 23 to 79, were recorded for the dose-escalation cohort. Of the approximately 50 dose-escalation patients, hepatocellular carcinoma was present in roughly 19, melanoma in roughly 15, renal cell carcinoma in 9 and head and neck cancer in 9. Peripheral TCRbeta sequencing aimed to test whether ivuxolimab altered TCR sequence diversity and caused clonal T-cell expansion. Patients were allowed to have had prior anti-PD-1, anti-PD-L1 or anti-CTLA-4 therapy, and approximately 40% of the dose-escalation patients had been treated with checkpoint inhibitors. Partial responses occurred in three dose-escalation patients: two with cutaneous melanoma and one with hepatocellular carcinoma. The monotherapy dose-escalation portion (N ≈ 55 patients) of the phase I ivuxolimab trial is reported in the paper.

What the authors observed across the whole study: In partial responders in the 0.1-3.0 mg/kg groups, normalized peripheral clonal expansion was found to be among the lowest, especially among CD8+ T cells. At doses from 0.1 to 3.0 mg/kg, clonal expansion was seen in both CD4+ and CD8+ blood T cells between baseline and week 6. The antigen specificity of the peripheral T cells that underwent clonal expansion was not determined. After ivuxolimab, more expanded clones were found on average in CD8+ T cells than in CD4+ T cells. Low levels of normalized T-cell clonal expansion were also seen in some patients who did not respond.

Patients with a history of autoimmune disease or receiving systemic immunosuppression were excluded from the trial. Peripheral blood for TCR sequencing was drawn from every dose cohort at baseline, at cycle 4 day 1 and at cycle 7 day 1. The samples were taken from a phase I, first-in-human, multicenter, open-label dose-escalation trial of ivuxolimab. Adults with locally advanced or metastatic head and neck squamous cell, hepatocellular, melanoma or renal cell carcinoma were enrolled in the trial. Before TCR sequencing, CD4+ and CD8+ T cells were separately sorted from peripheral blood. This clone is deemed medium-sized (0.01 to 0.1%). Its binding antigen is unknown. Base qualities are not provided; no much larger clone lies one nucleotide away. V drops 0 bases and J drops 0 bases, leaving 9 bases in between. CDR1 and CDR2 are read off the germline V gene as MGHDK and SYGVNS. CDR3 length: 16 amino acids, cysteine to phenylalanine. Solely the CDR3 DNA is kept, with 48 bases framed from the first base.

Genomic DNA was isolated from the sorted cells so that the TCRbeta CDR3 region could be sequenced. TCRbeta CDR3 regions were sequenced using the immunoSEQ Assay. TCRdb carries this immuneACCESS record with in-frame sequences only. Its versions omit some clonotypes, under half of them owing to an unresolved V gene in the studies checked, with the rest unexplained. For this sample there are some 20,000 clones; roughly 70% appear just once. The top ten clones comprise around 26% of the sample. The sample consisted of CD4+ or CD8+ T cells sorted from blood, taken in a trial of the OX40 agonist ivuxolimab. The source is an adult with an advanced solid tumor such as melanoma, head and neck, liver or kidney cancer. The chain is assembled from TRBV25-1 and TRBJ1-3, with no D gene named confidently. The CDR3 is CASSEYDRVSGNTIYF. At the DNA level, the sequence is TGTGCCAGCAGTGAATACGACCGAGTCTCTGGAAACACCATATATTTT.